These T cell receptor beta chains were read from a single sample in a study of Ad26.COV2.S vaccination and SARS-CoV-2 variants. Measured with immunoSEQ multiplex PCR; TCRdb has only the in-frame clones, and not every one. The table shows 350,000 to 500,000 clones, with 90% occurring only once. Sequenced material: peripheral blood, taken in a trial of Ad26.COV2.S vaccine versus placebo. The receptors were sampled from a person between 18 and 65 years old who received the Ad26.COV2.S COVID-19 vaccine or a placebo. Both conserved end residues are part of each CDR3. D genes are given only for firm matches. Size is stated for part of the rows, as once, few or many counts, or as a class when the clone is expanded.

J,D,V,size,CDR3,DNA
TRBJ2-1,TRBD1,TRBV28,.,CASSMTGGARRNEQFF,TGTGCCAGCAGTATGACAGGGGGCGCGAGGAGGAATGAGCAGTTCTTC
TRBJ2-7,.,TRBV15,.,CATSRDSVRTIYEQYF,TGTGCCACCAGCAGAGATTCGGTGCGGACTATCTACGAGCAGTACTTC
TRBJ2-1,TRBD2,TRBV6-4,.,CASSESWGGLAGSNEQFF,TGTGCCAGCAGTGAAAGTTGGGGGGGACTAGCGGGTTCTAATGAGCAGTTCTTC
TRBJ1-2,.,TRBV12-3/TRBV12-4,.,CASSLRGGYGYTF,TGTGCCAGCAGTTTACGGGGTGGATATGGCTACACCTTC
TRBJ2-3,TRBD1,TRBV30,.,CAWIKQGESDTQYF,TGTGCCTGGATCAAACAGGGGGAATCGGATACGCAGTATTTT
TRBJ2-5,.,TRBV6-5,few,CASSRGLKTQYF,TGTGCCAGCTCCAGGGGTTTGAAGACCCAGTACTTC
TRBJ1-2,.,TRBV7-2,.,CASSLAGLDGYTF,TGTGCCAGCAGCTTAGCGGGATTGGATGGCTACACCTTC
TRBJ2-1,TRBD1,TRBV7-2,.,CASSLLSYRGSSYNEQFF,TGTGCCAGCAGCCTCCTCTCCTACAGGGGGAGCTCCTACAATGAGCAGTTCTTC
TRBJ1-2,.,TRBV7-9,.,CASSFLRVDYGYTF,TGTGCCAGCAGCTTTCTCAGGGTAGACTATGGCTACACCTTC
TRBJ1-3,.,TRBV5-1,.,CASSLEGTIYF,TGCGCCAGCAGCTTGGAGGGCACCATATATTTT
TRBJ2-7,TRBD2,TRBV9,.,CASSVDSGSFSYEQYF,TGTGCCAGCAGCGTGGATAGCGGGAGTTTTTCCTACGAGCAGTACTTC
TRBJ1-2,TRBD1,TRBV27,.,CASSLRHPSGQGRYGYTF,TGTGCCAGCAGTCTCAGACATCCCTCGGGACAGGGTCGCTATGGCTACACCTTC
TRBJ1-5,.,TRBV27,.,CASSFGTGNQPQHF,TGTGCCAGCAGTTTCGGGACCGGCAATCAGCCCCAGCATTTT
TRBJ2-1,.,TRBV5-6,.,CASSLGAGAPYNEQFF,TGTGCCAGCAGCTTGGGTGCGGGCGCTCCCTACAATGAGCAGTTCTTC
TRBJ1-5,.,TRBV7-4,.,CASSLKTGAPRDSNQPQHF,TGTGCCAGCAGCTTAAAGACAGGAGCCCCGCGGGACAGCAATCAGCCCCAGCATTTT
TRBJ2-7,TRBD2,TRBV28,.,CASRGSGNPRYEQYF,TGTGCCAGCAGGGGTAGCGGGAATCCCCGCTACGAGCAGTACTTC
TRBJ2-1,.,TRBV6-1,.,CASSERWGKNNEQFF,TGTGCCAGCAGTGAGAGGTGGGGGAAAAACAATGAGCAGTTCTTC
TRBJ2-5,.,TRBV19,.,CASRDAGETQYF,TGTGCCAGTAGAGATGCAGGAGAGACCCAGTACTTC
TRBJ2-2,.,TRBV30,.,CAWSVAGPTGELFF,TGTGCCTGGAGTGTGGCGGGGCCCACCGGGGAGCTGTTTTTT
TRBJ1-5,.,TRBV18,.,CASSPGGGHQPQHF,TGTGCCAGCTCACCAGGGGGCGGCCATCAGCCCCAGCATTTT
TRBJ2-5,.,TRBV9,once,CASSVAGLEETQYF,TGTGCCAGCAGCGTAGCGGGACTCGAAGAGACCCAGTACTTC
TRBJ1-5,.,TRBV11-2,.,CASSLDGNQPQHF,TGTGCCAGCAGCTTAGACGGGAATCAGCCCCAGCATTTT
TRBJ1-1,TRBD1,TRBV5-6,.,CASSWDRVNTEAFF,TGTGCCAGCAGCTGGGACAGGGTGAACACTGAAGCTTTCTTT
TRBJ2-5,TRBD1,TRBV28,few,CASSPGTAYQETQYF,TGTGCCAGCAGTCCAGGGACAGCGTACCAAGAGACCCAGTACTTC
TRBJ2-2,TRBD2,TRBV18,.,CASSPPLAGGLITGELFF,TGTGCCAGCTCACCACCACTAGCGGGAGGGCTTATCACCGGGGAGCTGTTTTTT
TRBJ1-2,.,TRBV6-2/TRBV6-3,.,CASSYQGFDYGYTF,TGTGCCAGCAGTTACCAGGGCTTTGACTATGGCTACACCTTC
TRBJ1-4,.,TRBV7-2,.,CASSLQVTNEKLFF,TGTGCCAGCAGTTTACAGGTCACTAATGAAAAACTGTTTTTT
TRBJ2-3,TRBD2,TRBV19,.,CATGLVVDTQYF,TGTGCCACCGGACTAGTCGTAGATACGCAGTATTTT